This TCR beta chain comes out of a study of T cells in Graves' hyperthyroidism and ophthalmopathy (dated by TCRdb to between 2019 and 2020). Turning to the overall study: Peripheral blood samples were taken at the time of initial diagnosis, prior to any treatment. Thyroid tissue and blood T-cell repertoires from several Graves' hyperthyroidism patients were also compared in the study. The paper describes TCR Vbeta CDR3 sequencing of more than 120 peripheral blood samples, made up of 43 ophthalmopathy patients, over 70 hyperthyroidism patients and 17 progressor patients. After blood sampling, hyperthyroidism patients were treated with methimazole at a starting dose of 30 mg daily, and ophthalmopathy patients were treated with high-dose intravenous methylprednisolone. The 95 to 100 discovery patients were randomly divided into training and test sets at a 7:3 ratio. TCR V-J signatures able to tell the groups apart were searched for in a discovery cohort of approximately 95 patients, of whom 43 had Graves' ophthalmopathy and under 65 had stable Graves' hyperthyroidism. An independent validation cohort of about 19 hyperthyroidism patients and 17 patients who later progressed to ophthalmopathy tested prospective prediction of ophthalmopathy. Results and caveats for the whole study, not just this receptor: Most expanded thyroid clonotypes (frequency above 0.001) were also found in blood, which suggests that blood repertoires may mirror thyroid immune responses. No statistical method was used to set the sample size in advance, and investigators knew the group allocation. A 13 V-J signature model separated ophthalmopathy from stable hyperthyroidism, with roughly 88% sensitivity and roughly 82% specificity in cross-validation and 80%/75% in testing. In validation, the model predicted progression to ophthalmopathy with 55% to 71% sensitivity and 72% to 85% specificity, a median of 6.5 months before onset.

The TCR beta CDR3 regions were amplified from the RNA transcripts. For the first round of RT-PCR on the TCR CDR3, the HTBI primer set was used together with the Qiagen OneStep RT-PCR kit. A second multiplex PCR round built the libraries, followed by size selection and purification. Sequencing of the libraries was done on an Illumina HiSeq2000 using paired-end 100 bp reads. As for the original processing: SOAPnuke was used to process the raw data, throwing out any read that contained adapters or uncalled bases, had a mean Phred below 15, or lacked an exact constant-primer or identifier match. High-quality paired reads were merged with COPE v1.2.5, and unique nucleotide sequences were defined as clonotypes. MiTCR v1.1 was used to align clonotypes to the IMGT TRBV, TRBD and TRBJ reference segments. The analysis was restricted to V-J combinations with a frequency above 0.0001, which together covered roughly 99% of the repertoires. The TCS score was defined as F50 (clonal expansion) divided by E x V (chaos), with BLOSUM62-based TCRdist calculated between CDR3 peptides within each V-J. Welch's t-statistics and random forest reduced roughly 530 V-J features to 13, which were used in a naive Bayes classifier (R e1071). TCRdb handled the public reads itself, with Q25 trimming in fastp and clone calling in MiXCR, and kept productive beta chains. Rows are combined by CDR3 protein, so each entry shows the most common genes and DNA. Clone size and V and J calls follow TCRdb, not the original study. The sample yields about 380,000 distinct CDR3 sequences; approximately 17% were counted once. The ten largest clones add up to 35% to 50% of the sample.

This clonotype was seen more than once but under ten times. Its cognate antigen has yet to be identified. The CDR3 carries no conserved terminal phenylalanine or tryptophan, so it likely arises from a read error. Ophthalmopathy patients had moderately to severely active disease, with a Clinical Activity Score of 3 or more, a NOSPECS grade of 4 or more, and a disease duration of less than 3 months. Patients with uncontrolled infections, other autoimmune diseases, pregnancy or lactation were excluded. Diagnoses relied on clinical symptoms, serum thyroxine and TRAb, thyroid ultrasound and orbital computed tomography. PBMCs were isolated from 10 ml of fresh peripheral blood by Ficoll-Paque density gradient centrifugation. Total RNA was extracted using Trizol reagent, and RNA quality was assessed on an Agilent 2100 Bioanalyzer. V is shortened by 7 bases, J by 5 bases, and the region joining them spans 15 bases. The CDR3 is 14 amino acids long, termini counted. Left in the record is the CDR3 DNA by itself, 42 bases read in frame from the first base.

The rearrangement combines TRBV12-3 or TRBV12-4 with TRBJ2-1; the D gene is perhaps TRBD1, on 6 matching bases. The sample consisted of blood. This receptor was identified in a man between 18 and 35 years old with Graves' ophthalmopathy. The CDR3 reads CASTLPRGNNEQFS. In nucleotides, the sequence is TGTGCCAGCACCCTCCCCAGGGGAAACAATGAGCAGTTCTCC.